This TCR beta chain was sequenced for a study of blood T cell repertoires in COVID-19. On the study more broadly: From T cells, B-cell-depleted T cells, or PBMCs came the material, which was cDNA or gDNA.

The junction had 4 bases not matched to a gene; V was cut back by 5 bases and J by 1 base. The CDR3 extends over 14 amino acids. The germline CDR1 and CDR2 sequences are KGHSH and LQKENI. As processed by the authors: Quantification of nucleated cells was approximated via reference gene primer amplification. Only in-frame clones appear in the TCRdb table, and some are missing; sequencing was by immunoSEQ multiplex PCR. Clone size and the V and J calls come from that table; the DNA yielded D and trimming. The data contain a few hundred thousand clones, more than 65% of them singletons. The chain couples TRBV18 to TRBJ2-5, with TRBD1 matching over 7 bases. The sequenced material came from peripheral blood. The source is a woman older than 75 with acute or convalescent COVID-19. DNA of the CDR3: TGTGCCAGCTCAGCCGGGACAGTCCAAGAGACCCAGTACTTC. Amino acid sequence: CASSAGTVQETQYF.